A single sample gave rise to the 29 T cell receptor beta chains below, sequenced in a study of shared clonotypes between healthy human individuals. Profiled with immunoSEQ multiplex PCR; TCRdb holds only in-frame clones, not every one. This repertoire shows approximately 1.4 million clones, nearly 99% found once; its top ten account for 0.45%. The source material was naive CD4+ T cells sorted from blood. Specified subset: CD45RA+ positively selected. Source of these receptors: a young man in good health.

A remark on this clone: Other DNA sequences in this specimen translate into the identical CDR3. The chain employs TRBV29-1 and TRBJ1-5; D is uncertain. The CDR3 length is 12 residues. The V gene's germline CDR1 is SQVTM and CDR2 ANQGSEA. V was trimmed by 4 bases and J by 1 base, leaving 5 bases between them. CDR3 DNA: TGCAGCGTTGGAGGCAGCAATCAGCCCCAGCATTTT. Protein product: CSVGGSNQPQHF.

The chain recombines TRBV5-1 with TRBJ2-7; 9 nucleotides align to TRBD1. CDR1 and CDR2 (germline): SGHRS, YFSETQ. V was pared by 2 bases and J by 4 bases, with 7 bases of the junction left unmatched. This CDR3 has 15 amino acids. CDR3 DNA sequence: TGCGCCAGCAGCTTTGAGCCGGGACAGGGTTACGAGCAGTACTTC. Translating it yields CASSFEPGQGYEQYF.

The CDR3 reads CASSQDTIYGYTF. CDR3 bases: TGTGCCAGCAGCCAGGACACCATCTATGGCTACACCTTC. The V gene is TRBV14, the J gene TRBJ1-2, with D possibly TRBD1 on 5 matching bases. The CDR3 is 13 amino acids. Germline V gene lookup returns CDR1 SGHDN and CDR2 FVKESK. V was clipped by 3 bases and J by 4 bases, with 9 bases between them. The full variable domain, its missing parts supplied by reference TRBV14 and TRBJ1-2, is EAGVTQFPSHSVIEKGQTVTLRCDPISGHDNLYWYRRVMGKEIKFLLHFVKESKQDESGMPNNRFLAERTGGTYSTLKVQPAELEDSGVYFCASSQDTIYGYTFGSGTRLTVV.

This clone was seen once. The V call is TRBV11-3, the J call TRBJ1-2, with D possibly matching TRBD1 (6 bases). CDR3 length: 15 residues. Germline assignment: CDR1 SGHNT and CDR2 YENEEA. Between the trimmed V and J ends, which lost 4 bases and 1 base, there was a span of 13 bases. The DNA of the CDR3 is TGTGCCAGCAGCTCCGGACAGAGACGTAACTATGGCTACACCTTC. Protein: CASSSGQRRNYGYTF.

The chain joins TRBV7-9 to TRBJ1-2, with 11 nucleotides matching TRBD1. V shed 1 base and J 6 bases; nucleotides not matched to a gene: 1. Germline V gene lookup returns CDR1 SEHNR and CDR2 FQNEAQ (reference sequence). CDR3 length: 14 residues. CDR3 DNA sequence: TGTGCCAGCAGCTTAGGGACAGGGGGCCATGGCTACACCTTC. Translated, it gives CASSLGTGGHGYTF.

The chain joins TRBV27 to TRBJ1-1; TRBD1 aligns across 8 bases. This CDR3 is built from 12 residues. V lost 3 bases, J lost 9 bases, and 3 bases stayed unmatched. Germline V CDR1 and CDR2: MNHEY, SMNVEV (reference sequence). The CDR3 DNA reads TGTGCCAGCAGTTTTCGACAGGGGAAAGCTTTCTTT. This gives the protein CASSFRQGKAFF.

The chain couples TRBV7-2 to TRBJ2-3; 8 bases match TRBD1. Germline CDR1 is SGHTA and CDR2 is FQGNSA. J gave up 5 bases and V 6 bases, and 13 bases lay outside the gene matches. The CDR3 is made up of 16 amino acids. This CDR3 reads CASSSPGGSLGDTQYF. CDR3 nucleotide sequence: TGTGCCAGCAGTTCCCCAGGGGGCAGTTTAGGAGATACGCAGTATTTT.

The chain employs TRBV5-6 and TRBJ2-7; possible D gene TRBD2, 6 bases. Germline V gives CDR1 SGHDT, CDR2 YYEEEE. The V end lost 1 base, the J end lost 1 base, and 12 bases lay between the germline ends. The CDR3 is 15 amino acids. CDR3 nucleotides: TGTGCCAGCAGCTTGTGGGGGAGGTCATCCTACGAGCAGTACTTC. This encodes CASSLWGRSSYEQYF.

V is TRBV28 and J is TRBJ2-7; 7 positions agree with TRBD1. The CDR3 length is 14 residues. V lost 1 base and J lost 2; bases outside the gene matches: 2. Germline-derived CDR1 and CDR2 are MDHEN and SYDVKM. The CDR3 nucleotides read TGTGCCAGCAGTTTATATGGGACAGCCTACGAGCAGTACTTC. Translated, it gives CASSLYGTAYEQYF.

The CDR3 is CASSLLTGSKNIQYF. DNA for the CDR3: TGTGCCAGTAGTCTCCTGACAGGGTCCAAAAACATTCAGTACTTC. The V and J genes are TRBV19 and TRBJ2-4; 7 nucleotides match TRBD1. The CDR3 spans 15 residues. Trimming cost V 5 bases and J 2 bases; bases outside gene matches: 6. Per the germline V gene, CDR1 is LNHDA and CDR2 is SQIVND (reference sequence).

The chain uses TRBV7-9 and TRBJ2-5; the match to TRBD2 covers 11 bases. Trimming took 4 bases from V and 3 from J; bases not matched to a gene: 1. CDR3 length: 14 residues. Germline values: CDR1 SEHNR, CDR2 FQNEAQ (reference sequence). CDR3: CASSSSGRKETQYF. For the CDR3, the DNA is TGTGCCAGCAGCTCTAGCGGGAGGAAAGAGACCCAGTACTTC. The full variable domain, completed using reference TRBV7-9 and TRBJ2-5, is DTGVSQNPRHKITKRGQNVTFRCDPISEHNRLYWYRQTLGQGPEFLTYFQNEAQLEKSRLLSDRFSAERPKGSFSTLEIQRTEQGDSAMYLCASSSSGRKETQYFGPGTRLLVL.

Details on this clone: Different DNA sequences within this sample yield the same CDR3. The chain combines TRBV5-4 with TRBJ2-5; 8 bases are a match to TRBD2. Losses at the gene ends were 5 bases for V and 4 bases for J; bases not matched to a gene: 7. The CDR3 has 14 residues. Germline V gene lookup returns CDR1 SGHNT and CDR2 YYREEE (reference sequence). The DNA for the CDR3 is TGTGCCAGCAGTCGCCCGGGGGGGGGAGAGACCCAGTACTTC. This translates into CASSRPGGGETQYF.

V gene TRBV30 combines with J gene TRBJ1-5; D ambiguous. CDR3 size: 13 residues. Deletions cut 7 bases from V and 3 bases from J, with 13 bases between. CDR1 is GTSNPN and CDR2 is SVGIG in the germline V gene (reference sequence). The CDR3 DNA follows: TGTGCCTTTGGTGAGGGTTACAATCAGCCCCAGCATTTT. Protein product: CAFGEGYNQPQHF.

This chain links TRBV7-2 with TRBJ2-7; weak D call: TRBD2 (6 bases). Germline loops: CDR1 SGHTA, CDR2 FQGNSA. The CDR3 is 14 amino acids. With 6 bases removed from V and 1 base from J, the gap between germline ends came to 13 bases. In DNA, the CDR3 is TGTGCCAGCAGGCGGGACTTCTTTTCCTACGAGCAGTACTTC. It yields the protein CASRRDFFSYEQYF.

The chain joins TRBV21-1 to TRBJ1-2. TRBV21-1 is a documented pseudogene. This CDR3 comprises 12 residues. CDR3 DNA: TGTGCCAGCAGCAAAGCTAACTATGGCTACACCTTC. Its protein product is CASSKANYGYTF.

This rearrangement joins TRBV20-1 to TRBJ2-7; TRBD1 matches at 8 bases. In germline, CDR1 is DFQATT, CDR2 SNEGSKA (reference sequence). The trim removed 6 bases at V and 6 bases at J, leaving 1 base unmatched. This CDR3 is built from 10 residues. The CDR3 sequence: CSADRGEQYF. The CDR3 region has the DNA TGCAGTGCCGACAGGGGCGAGCAGTACTTC.

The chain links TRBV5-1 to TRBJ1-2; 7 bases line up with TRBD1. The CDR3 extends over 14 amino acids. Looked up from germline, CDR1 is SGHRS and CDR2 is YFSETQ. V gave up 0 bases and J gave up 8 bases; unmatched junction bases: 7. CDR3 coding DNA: TGCGCCAGCAGCTTGGCCGACAGGGCGGAAGGCTACACCTTC. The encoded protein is CASSLADRAEGYTF. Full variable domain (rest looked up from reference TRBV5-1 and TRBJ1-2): KAGVTQTPRYLIKTRGQQVTLSCSPISGHRSVSWYQQTPGQGLQFLFEYFSETQRNKGNFPGRFSGRQFSNSRSEMNVSTLELGDSALYLCASSLADRAEGYTFGSGTRLTVV.

The CDR3: CASSSASDTGELFF. CDR3 bases: TGTGCCAGCAGCTCCGCGTCGGACACCGGGGAGCTGTTTTTT. This chain connects TRBV7-9 to TRBJ2-2, with D uncertain. Trimming removed 4 bases at V and 3 bases at J, with 9 bases between. The CDR3 extends over 14 amino acids. Germline V gene sequence: CDR1 SEHNR, CDR2 FQNEAQ (reference sequence).

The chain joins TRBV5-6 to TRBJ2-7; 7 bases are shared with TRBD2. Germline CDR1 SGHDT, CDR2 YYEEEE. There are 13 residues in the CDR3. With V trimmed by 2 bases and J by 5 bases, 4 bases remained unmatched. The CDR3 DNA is TGTGCCAGCAGCTTAGGACTAGAGGACGAGCAGTACTTC. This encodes CASSLGLEDEQYF.

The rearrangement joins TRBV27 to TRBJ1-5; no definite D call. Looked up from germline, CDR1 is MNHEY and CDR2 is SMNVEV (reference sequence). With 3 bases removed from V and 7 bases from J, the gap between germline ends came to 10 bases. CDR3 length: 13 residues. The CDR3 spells CASSFLGGQPQHF. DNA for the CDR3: TGTGCCAGCAGTTTCTTGGGTGGGCAGCCCCAGCATTTT.

As DNA, the CDR3 is TGTGCCAGCAGCTTAGTCCGGACATCTTATGGCTACACCTTC. Its translation: CASSLVRTSYGYTF. The gene calls are TRBV11-2 and TRBJ1-2; D perhaps matches TRBD1 (5 bases). Trimming shortened V by 1 base and J by 5 bases, and 11 bases separated the two germline ends. The CDR3 spans 14 residues. Germline V gene data show CDR1 as SGHAT and CDR2 as FQNNGV.

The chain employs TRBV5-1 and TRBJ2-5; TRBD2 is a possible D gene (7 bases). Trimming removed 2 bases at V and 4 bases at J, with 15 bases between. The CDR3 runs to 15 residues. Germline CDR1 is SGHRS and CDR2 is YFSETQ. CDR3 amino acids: CASSFGQGRGETQYF. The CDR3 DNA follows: TGCGCCAGCAGCTTCGGTCAGGGGAGGGGAGAGACCCAGTACTTC.

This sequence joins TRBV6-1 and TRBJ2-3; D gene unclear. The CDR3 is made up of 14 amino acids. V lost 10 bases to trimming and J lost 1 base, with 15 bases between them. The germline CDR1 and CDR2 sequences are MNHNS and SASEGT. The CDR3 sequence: CATLPSWGTDTQYF. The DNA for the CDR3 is TGTGCCACCTTACCCAGCTGGGGCACAGATACGCAGTATTTT.

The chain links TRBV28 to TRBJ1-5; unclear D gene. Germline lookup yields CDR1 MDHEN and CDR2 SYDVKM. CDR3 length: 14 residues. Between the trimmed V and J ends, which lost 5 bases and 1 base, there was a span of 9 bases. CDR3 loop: CASSPEVSNQPQHF. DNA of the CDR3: TGTGCCAGCAGTCCCGAGGTGAGCAATCAGCCCCAGCATTTT.

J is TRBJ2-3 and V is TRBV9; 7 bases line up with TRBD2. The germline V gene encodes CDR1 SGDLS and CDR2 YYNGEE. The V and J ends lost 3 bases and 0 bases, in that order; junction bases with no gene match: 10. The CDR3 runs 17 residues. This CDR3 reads CASSGRTGDYSTDTQYF. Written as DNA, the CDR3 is TGTGCCAGCAGCGGGAGAACGGGGGACTATAGCACAGATACGCAGTATTTT. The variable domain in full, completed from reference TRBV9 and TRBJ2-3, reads DSGVTQTPKHLITATGQRVTLRCSPRSGDLSVYWYQQSLDQGLQFLIQYYNGEERAKGNILERFSAQQFPDLHSELNLSSLELGDSALYFCASSGRTGDYSTDTQYFGPGTRLTVL.

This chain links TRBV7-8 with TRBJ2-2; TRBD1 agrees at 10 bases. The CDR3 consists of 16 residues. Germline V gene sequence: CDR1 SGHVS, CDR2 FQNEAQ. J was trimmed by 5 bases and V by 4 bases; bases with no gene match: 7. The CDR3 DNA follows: TGTGCCAGCAGCTCTCCCAGGACAGGGGGTACCGGGGAGCTGTTTTTT. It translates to CASSSPRTGGTGELFF. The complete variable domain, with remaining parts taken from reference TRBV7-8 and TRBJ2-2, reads GAGVSQSPRYKVAKRGQDVALRCDPISGHVSLFWYQQALGQGPEFLTYFQNEAQLDKSGLPSDRFFAERPEGSVSTLKIQRTQQEDSAVYLCASSSPRTGGTGELFFGEGSRLTVL.

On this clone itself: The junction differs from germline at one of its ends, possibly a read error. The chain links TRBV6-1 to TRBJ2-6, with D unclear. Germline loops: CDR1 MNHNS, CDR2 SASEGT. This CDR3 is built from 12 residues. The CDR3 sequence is CASSEALTPNSF. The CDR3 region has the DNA TGTGCCAGCAGTGAAGCCCTGACACCGAACTCTTTC.

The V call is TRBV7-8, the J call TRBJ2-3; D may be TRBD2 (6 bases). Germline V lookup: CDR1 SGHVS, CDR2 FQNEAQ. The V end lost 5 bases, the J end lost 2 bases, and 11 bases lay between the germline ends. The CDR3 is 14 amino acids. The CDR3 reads CASSRLEPTDTQYF. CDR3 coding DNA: TGTGCCAGCAGCCGACTAGAACCCACAGATACGCAGTATTTT.

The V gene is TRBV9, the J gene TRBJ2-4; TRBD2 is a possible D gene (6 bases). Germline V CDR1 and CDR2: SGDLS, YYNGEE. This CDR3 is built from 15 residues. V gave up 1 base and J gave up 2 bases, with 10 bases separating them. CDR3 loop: CASSVSAGTKNIQYF. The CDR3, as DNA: TGTGCCAGCAGCGTATCAGCGGGTACCAAAAACATTCAGTACTTC. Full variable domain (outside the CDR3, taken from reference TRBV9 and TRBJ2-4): DSGVTQTPKHLITATGQRVTLRCSPRSGDLSVYWYQQSLDQGLQFLIQYYNGEERAKGNILERFSAQQFPDLHSELNLSSLELGDSALYFCASSVSAGTKNIQYFGAGTRLSVL.